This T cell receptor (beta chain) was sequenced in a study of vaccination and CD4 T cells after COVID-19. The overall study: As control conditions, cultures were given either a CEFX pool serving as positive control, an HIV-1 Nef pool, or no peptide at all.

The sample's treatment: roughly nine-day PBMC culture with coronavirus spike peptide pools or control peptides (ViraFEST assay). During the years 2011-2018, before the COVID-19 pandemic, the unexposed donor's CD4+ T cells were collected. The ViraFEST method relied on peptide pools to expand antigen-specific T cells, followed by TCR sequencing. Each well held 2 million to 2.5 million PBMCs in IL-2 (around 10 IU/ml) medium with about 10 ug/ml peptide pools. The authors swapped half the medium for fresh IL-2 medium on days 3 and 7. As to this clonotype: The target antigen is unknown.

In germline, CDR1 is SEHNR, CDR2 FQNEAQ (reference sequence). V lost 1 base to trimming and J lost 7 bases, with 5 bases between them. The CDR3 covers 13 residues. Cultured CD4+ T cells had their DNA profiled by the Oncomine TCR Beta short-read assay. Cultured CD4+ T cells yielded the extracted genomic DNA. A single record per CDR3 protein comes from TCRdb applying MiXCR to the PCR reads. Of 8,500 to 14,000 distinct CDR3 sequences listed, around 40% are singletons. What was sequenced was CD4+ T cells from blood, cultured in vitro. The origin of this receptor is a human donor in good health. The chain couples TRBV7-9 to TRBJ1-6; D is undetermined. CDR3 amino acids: CASSLEGNSPLHF. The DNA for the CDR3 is TGTGCCAGCAGCTTAGAAGGGAATTCACCCCTCCACTTT.